These T cell receptor beta chains were read from a single sample in a study of T-cell memory formation after mild COVID-19. A single record per CDR3 protein comes from TCRdb applying MiXCR to the 5' RACE reads. Here the sample spans about 280,000 distinct CDR3 sequences, approximately 8% being singletons. Sequencing used PBMCs or a T cell subset sorted from them (not recorded which). The source of these receptors is a man younger than 30 who had mild COVID-19 (a few samples of this study predate the infection). Cell type and time point are not known. CDR3s include the opening cysteine and the closing phenylalanine or tryptophan. Each record gives: D gene, V gene, clone size, J gene, CDR3 protein, CDR3 DNA. D genes are given only for firm matches. Size tells how often a clone was seen (once, few, many) or the class of an expanded clone, and some rows leave it out.

-	TRBV7-3	-	TRBJ2-3	CASSLTGVRNTDTQYF	TGTGCCAGCAGCTTAACGGGGGTGAGGAACACAGATACGCAGTATTTT
TRBD2	TRBV3-1	-	TRBJ2-5	CATTGTSGGKETQYF	TGTGCCACCACCGGGACTAGCGGGGGCAAAGAGACCCAGTACTTC
-	TRBV11-2	-	TRBJ1-4	CASTRRTNEKLFF	TGTGCCAGCACCCGACGGACTAATGAAAAACTGTTTTTT
-	TRBV15	many	TRBJ1-5	CATSGYRSTGVYSNQPQHF	TGTGCCACCAGCGGATACAGGTCGACCGGGGTTTATAGCAATCAGCCCCAGCATTTT
TRBD1	TRBV11-2	many	TRBJ2-2	CATWTGNIGELFF	TGTGCCACCTGGACAGGGAACATCGGGGAGCTGTTTTTT
-	TRBV7-8	-	TRBJ2-6	CASSSNWGRPGANVLTF	TGTGCCAGCAGCTCTAACTGGGGGAGGCCTGGGGCCAACGTCCTGACTTTC
-	TRBV5-1	-	TRBJ2-6	CASSPASTLAGANVLTF	TGCGCCAGCAGCCCCGCCTCGACCCTCGCTGGGGCCAACGTCCTGACTTTC
TRBD1	TRBV5-1	few	TRBJ1-2	CASSFGQGAYGYTF	TGCGCCAGCAGCTTCGGACAGGGGGCCTATGGCTACACCTTC
TRBD1	TRBV5-1	-	TRBJ2-2	CASSWDSPNTGELFF	TGCGCCAGCAGCTGGGACAGCCCGAACACCGGGGAGCTGTTTTTT
TRBD2	TRBV5-6	many	TRBJ2-3	CASSPRGVSTDTQYF	TGTGCCAGCAGCCCACGGGGGGTCAGCACAGATACGCAGTATTTT
-	TRBV5-1	few	TRBJ1-6	CASSLAGLGNSPLHF	TGCGCCAGCAGCTTGGCAGGGCTCGGAAATTCACCCCTCCACTTT
-	TRBV7-2	few	TRBJ1-1	CASSPMSGITTEAFF	TGTGCCAGCAGTCCTATGTCGGGAATTACAACTGAAGCTTTCTTT
-	TRBV7-9	many	TRBJ2-2	CASSLVLGSNTGELFF	TGTGCCAGCAGCTTAGTGCTTGGGAGTAACACCGGGGAGCTGTTTTTT
-	TRBV29-1	few	TRBJ1-2	CSVADRYDENGYTF	TGCAGCGTCGCGGACAGATACGATGAGAACGGCTACACCTTC
TRBD1	TRBV12-3/TRBV12-4	-	TRBJ2-4	CASTTLTGESSKNIQYF	TGTGCCAGCACCACCCTAACAGGGGAATCATCCAAAAACATTCAGTACTTC
TRBD1	TRBV29-1	-	TRBJ2-3	CSVNRGQGDTQYF	TGCAGCGTGAACAGGGGACAGGGAGATACGCAGTATTTT
-	TRBV25-1	-	TRBJ2-1	CASSEGGGGSNYNEQFF	TGTGCCAGCAGTGAAGGAGGTGGCGGGTCGAATTACAATGAGCAGTTCTTC
-	TRBV7-9	many	TRBJ1-2	CASSPSGFKHRANYGYTF	TGTGCCAGCAGCCCATCGGGCTTTAAACACAGAGCTAACTATGGCTACACCTTC
-	TRBV12-3/TRBV12-4	few	TRBJ1-2	CASSPFLNGYTF	TGTGCCAGCAGCCCATTTTTAAATGGCTACACCTTC
-	TRBV7-6	-	TRBJ1-5	CASSLTLEQPQHF	TGCGCCAGCAGCTTAACGCTGGAGCAGCCCCAGCATTTT
-	TRBV6-5	-	TRBJ2-7	CASRWYRGNSYEQYF	TGTGCCAGCAGGTGGTATCGGGGGAACTCCTACGAGCAGTACTTC
-	TRBV20-1	few	TRBJ2-7	CSAPIPSVGEQYF	TGCAGTGCCCCTATCCCGAGCGTGGGCGAGCAGTACTTC
-	TRBV6-5	-	TRBJ1-1	CASSYSIPLRNTEAFF	TGTGCCAGCAGTTACTCGATACCTCTGAGGAACACTGAAGCTTTCTTT
-	TRBV5-1	many	TRBJ2-7	CASSWGQAVPEQYF	TGCGCCAGCAGCTGGGGCCAGGCCGTGCCCGAGCAGTACTTC
-	TRBV5-1	-	TRBJ1-4	CSSSLEAQGEKLFF	TGCTCCAGCAGCTTGGAGGCACAGGGTGAAAAACTGTTTTTT
TRBD2	TRBV29-1	many	TRBJ2-1	CSVGAASGGWSEQFF	TGCAGCGTCGGTGCCGCTAGCGGGGGGTGGAGTGAGCAGTTCTTC
-	TRBV9	-	TRBJ2-4	CASSVHPSLHTPENIQYF	TGTGCCAGCAGCGTGCACCCGTCCCTTCACACCCCAGAAAACATTCAGTACTTC
-	TRBV20-1	many	TRBJ2-1	CSASPNEQFF	TGCAGTGCTTCTCCCAATGAGCAGTTCTTC
TRBD1	TRBV7-9	many	TRBJ2-2	CASSEPGGTNTGELFF	TGTGCCAGCAGCGAACCAGGGGGCACGAACACCGGGGAGCTGTTTTTT
TRBD1	TRBV4-3	-	TRBJ2-7	CASSQTWDRSSYEQYF	TGCGCCAGCAGCCAAACGTGGGACAGGAGCTCCTACGAGCAGTACTTC
-	TRBV23-1	-	TRBJ2-3	CASTGLKGGRIAGIDTQYF	TGCGCCAGCACCGGATTAAAGGGGGGACGGATCGCGGGGATAGATACGCAGTATTTT
-	TRBV7-9	many	TRBJ2-1	CASSLGLGRKNNEQFF	TGTGCCAGCAGCTTAGGGTTAGGGAGGAAAAACAATGAGCAGTTCTTC
-	TRBV5-1	-	TRBJ1-1	CASSRAGMNTEAFF	TGCGCCAGCAGCAGGGCAGGCATGAACACTGAAGCTTTCTTT
-	TRBV6-5	-	TRBJ2-1	CASSYGGRNNEQFF	TGTGCCAGCAGTTACGGAGGGAGAAACAATGAGCAGTTCTTC
-	TRBV6-6	few	TRBJ1-2	CASSYGTAIPYGYTF	TGTGCCAGCAGTTACGGGACCGCGATCCCCTATGGCTACACCTTC
-	TRBV7-9	-	TRBJ2-3	CASSSRDTFTDTQYF	TGTGCCAGCAGCTCCCGGGACACCTTCACAGATACGCAGTATTTT
-	TRBV3-1	few	TRBJ1-5	CASSQSRSNQPQHF	TGTGCCAGCAGCCAGAGTCGGAGCAATCAGCCCCAGCATTTT
-	TRBV7-9	many	TRBJ1-1	CASSRRGSGNTEAFF	TGTGCCAGCAGCCGGCGGGGGAGCGGGAACACTGAAGCTTTCTTT